This T cell receptor (beta chain) comes out of a study of T cells after somatic rescue of genetic block (dated by TCRdb to 2018 to 2021). Regarding the complete study: What the study looked at was long-term robustness, specifically in a T-cell system that came about through somatic rescue of a genetic block in T-cell development.

Libraries came from the immunoSEQ multiplex PCR assay. Entries here come from immuneACCESS through TCRdb and include only in-frame sequences with V and J called. Some clones fail to appear in such tables; in the studies checked, an unresolved V gene covers under half of the shortfall, and the cause of the remainder is unknown. The sample records 80,000 to 100,000 clones, about 90% of which are singletons. Of the sample, 1.6% is held by the ten largest clones. Concerning this clone itself: The specificity of this receptor is unknown. The record has no base qualities; no much larger clone is one base away.

Sequencing was performed on peripheral blood mononuclear cells (PBMCs). This clonotype was obtained from a woman between 18 and 30 years old.

The DNA sequence is TGTGCCAGCAGCAAAACTAGCGGGGCAAACACCGGGGAGCTGTTTTTT. Its protein is CASSKTSGANTGELFF. The sequence links TRBV9 to TRBJ2-2, with 10 junctional bases fitting TRBD2. There are 16 amino acids in the CDR3, from cysteine to phenylalanine inclusive. Just CDR3 DNA is preserved here, 48 bases in frame from base 1. Looking up the germline V gene yields CDR1 SGDLS and CDR2 YYNGEE. The germline V end is reduced by 4 bases and the J end by 2 bases; junction bases left unmatched: 5.